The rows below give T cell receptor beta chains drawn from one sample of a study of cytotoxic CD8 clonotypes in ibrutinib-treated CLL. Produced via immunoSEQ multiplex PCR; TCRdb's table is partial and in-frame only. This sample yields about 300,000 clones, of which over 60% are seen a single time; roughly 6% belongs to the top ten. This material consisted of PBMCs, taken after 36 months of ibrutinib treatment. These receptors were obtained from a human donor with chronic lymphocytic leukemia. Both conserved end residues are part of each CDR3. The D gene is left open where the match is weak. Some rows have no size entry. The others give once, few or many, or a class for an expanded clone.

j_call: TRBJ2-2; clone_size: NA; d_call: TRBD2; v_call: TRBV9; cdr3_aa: CASSVSILAGVSGELFF; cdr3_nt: TGTGCCAGCAGCGTATCCATTCTAGCGGGAGTGTCCGGGGAGCTGTTTTTT
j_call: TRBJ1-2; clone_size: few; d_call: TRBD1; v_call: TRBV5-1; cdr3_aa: CASSSRTGGDYGYTF; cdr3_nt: TGCGCCAGCAGCTCACGGACAGGGGGCGACTATGGCTACACCTTC
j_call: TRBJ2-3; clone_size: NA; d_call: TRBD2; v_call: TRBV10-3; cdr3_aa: CAITSGGATTDTQYF; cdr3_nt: TGTGCCATCACTAGCGGGGGGGCCACAACAGATACGCAGTATTTT
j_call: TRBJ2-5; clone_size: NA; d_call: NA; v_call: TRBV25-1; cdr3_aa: CASSEYGWEETQYF; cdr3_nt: TGTGCCAGCAGTGAATATGGGTGGGAGGAGACCCAGTACTTC
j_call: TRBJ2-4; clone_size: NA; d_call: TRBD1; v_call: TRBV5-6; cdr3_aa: CASSLVGQGEAKNIQYF; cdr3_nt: TGTGCCAGCAGCTTGGTGGGACAGGGGGAAGCCAAAAACATTCAGTACTTC
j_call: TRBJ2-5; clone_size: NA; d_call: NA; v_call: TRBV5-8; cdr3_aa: CASSLTIQETQYF; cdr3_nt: TGTGCCAGCAGCTTGACCATACAAGAGACCCAGTACTTC
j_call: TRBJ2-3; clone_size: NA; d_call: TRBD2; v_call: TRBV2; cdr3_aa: CASRVRLAGGTDTQYF; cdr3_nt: TGTGCCAGCAGGGTCCGACTAGCGGGAGGCACAGATACGCAGTATTTT
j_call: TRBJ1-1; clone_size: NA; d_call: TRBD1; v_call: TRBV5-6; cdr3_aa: CASSPGRGPMNTEAFF; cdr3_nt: TGTGCCAGCAGCCCTGGGAGGGGGCCAATGAACACTGAAGCTTTCTTT
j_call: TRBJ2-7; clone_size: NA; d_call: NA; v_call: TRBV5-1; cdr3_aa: CASTPGSISYEQYF; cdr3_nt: TGCGCCAGCACCCCTGGGTCTATCTCCTACGAGCAGTACTTC
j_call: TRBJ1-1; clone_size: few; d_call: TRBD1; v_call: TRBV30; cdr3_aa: CAWTRQGGREAFF; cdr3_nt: TGTGCCTGGACTCGACAGGGTGGGAGGGAAGCTTTCTTT
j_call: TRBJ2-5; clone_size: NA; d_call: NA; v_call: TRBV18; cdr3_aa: CASSPDGGHEETQYF; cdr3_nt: TGTGCCAGCTCACCAGACGGGGGCCATGAAGAGACCCAGTACTTC
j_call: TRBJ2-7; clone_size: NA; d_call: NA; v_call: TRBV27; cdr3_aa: CASSPGTWAYEQYF; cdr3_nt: TGTGCCAGCAGTCCCGGGACTTGGGCATACGAGCAGTACTTC
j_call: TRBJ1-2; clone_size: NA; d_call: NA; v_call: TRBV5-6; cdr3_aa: CASSFSVSHVLYGYTF; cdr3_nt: TGTGCCAGCAGCTTCAGCGTCTCTCACGTCCTCTATGGCTACACCTTC
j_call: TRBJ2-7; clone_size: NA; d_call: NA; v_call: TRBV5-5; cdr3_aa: CASNPGGGWDDEQYF; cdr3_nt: TGTGCCAGCAACCCGGGTGGGGGTTGGGACGACGAGCAGTACTTC
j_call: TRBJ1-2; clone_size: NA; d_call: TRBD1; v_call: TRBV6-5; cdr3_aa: CASREGGGASYGYTF; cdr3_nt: TGTGCCAGCAGAGAGGGAGGGGGCGCGAGCTATGGCTACACCTTC
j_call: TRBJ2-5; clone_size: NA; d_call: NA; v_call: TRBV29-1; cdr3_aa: CSVWRRKQETQYF; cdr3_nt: TGCAGCGTTTGGAGGAGGAAGCAAGAGACCCAGTACTTC
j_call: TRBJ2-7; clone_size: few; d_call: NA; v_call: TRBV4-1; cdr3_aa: CASSPRGGDRRLWQYF; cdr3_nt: TGCGCCAGCAGCCCCCGGGGGGGGGACAGACGATTGTGGCAGTACTTC
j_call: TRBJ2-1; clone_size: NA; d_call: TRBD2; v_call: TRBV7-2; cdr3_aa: CASSARLAGGLPNEQFF; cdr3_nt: TGTGCCAGCAGCGCCAGACTAGCGGGAGGTTTACCGAATGAGCAGTTCTTC
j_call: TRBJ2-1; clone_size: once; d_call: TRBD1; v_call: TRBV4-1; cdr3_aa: CASRGVGTGIENEQFF; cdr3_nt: TGCGCCAGCCGAGGGGTCGGGACAGGGATAGAAAATGAGCAGTTCTTC
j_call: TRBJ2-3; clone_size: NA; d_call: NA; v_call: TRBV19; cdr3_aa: CASSAPGSLTDTQYF; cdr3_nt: TGTGCCAGTAGTGCCCCCGGGAGCCTCACAGATACGCAGTATTTT
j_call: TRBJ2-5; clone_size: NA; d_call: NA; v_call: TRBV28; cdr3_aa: CASAGASDQETQYF; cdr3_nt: TGTGCCAGCGCCGGGGCTAGCGACCAAGAGACCCAGTACTTC
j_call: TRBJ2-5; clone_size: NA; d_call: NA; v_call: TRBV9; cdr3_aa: CASSVGSSSGQETQYF; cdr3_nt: TGTGCCAGCAGCGTAGGATCTAGCAGTGGGCAAGAGACCCAGTACTTC
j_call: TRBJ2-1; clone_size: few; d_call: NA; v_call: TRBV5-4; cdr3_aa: CASSSGARSYNEQFF; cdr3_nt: TGTGCCAGCAGCTCCGGAGCACGCTCCTACAATGAGCAGTTCTTC
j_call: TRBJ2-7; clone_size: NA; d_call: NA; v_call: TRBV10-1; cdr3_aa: CASSESMSDEQYF; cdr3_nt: TGCGCCAGCAGTGAGTCGATGTCAGACGAGCAGTACTTC
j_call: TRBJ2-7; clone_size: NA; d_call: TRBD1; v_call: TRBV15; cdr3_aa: CATSRDLGDSSYEQYF; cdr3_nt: TGTGCCACCAGCAGGGACCTTGGGGACAGCTCCTACGAGCAGTACTTC
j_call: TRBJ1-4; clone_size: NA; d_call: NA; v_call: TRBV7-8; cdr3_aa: CASSSHRVMSEKLFF; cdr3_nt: TGTGCCAGCAGCTCACACAGAGTAATGAGCGAAAAACTGTTTTTT
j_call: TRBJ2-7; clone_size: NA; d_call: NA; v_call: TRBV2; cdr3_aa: CASRGSTTDHEQYF; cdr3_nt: TGTGCCAGCCGGGGTAGCACGACCGACCACGAGCAGTACTTC
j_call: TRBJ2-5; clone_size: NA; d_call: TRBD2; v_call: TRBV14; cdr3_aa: CASSRGGTMIRETQYF; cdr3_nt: TGTGCCAGCAGCCGGGGCGGGACTATGATTCGGGAGACCCAGTACTTC
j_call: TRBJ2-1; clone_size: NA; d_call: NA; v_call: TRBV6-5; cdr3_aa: CASSYNVYNEQFF; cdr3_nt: TGTGCCAGCAGTTACAATGTGTACAATGAGCAGTTCTTC
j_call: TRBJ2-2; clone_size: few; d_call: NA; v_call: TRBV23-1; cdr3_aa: CASTPGGHF; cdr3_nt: TGCGCCAGCACCCCGGGGGGCCATTTT
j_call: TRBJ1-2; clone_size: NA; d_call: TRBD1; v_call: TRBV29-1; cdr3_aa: CSVDGRGGGGGYTF; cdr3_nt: TGCAGCGTTGATGGGCGGGGAGGGGGCGGCGGCTACACCTTC
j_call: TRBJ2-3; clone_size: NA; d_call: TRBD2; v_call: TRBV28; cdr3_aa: CASSFLLAGDTQYF; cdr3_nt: TGTGCCAGCAGTTTCTTGCTAGCGGGAGATACGCAGTATTTT
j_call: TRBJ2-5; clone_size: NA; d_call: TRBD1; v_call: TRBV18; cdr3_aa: CASSPGQDATQYF; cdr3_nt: TGTGCCAGCTCACCAGGACAGGACGCGACCCAGTACTTC
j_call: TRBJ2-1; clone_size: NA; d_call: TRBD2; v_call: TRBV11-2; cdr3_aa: CASSLNRGGTYNEQFF; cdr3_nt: TGTGCCAGCAGCTTAAACCGCGGGGGGACCTACAATGAGCAGTTCTTC
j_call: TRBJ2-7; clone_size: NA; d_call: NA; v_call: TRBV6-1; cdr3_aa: CASKDRTPYEQYF; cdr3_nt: TGTGCCAGCAAGGACAGAACACCTTACGAGCAGTACTTC
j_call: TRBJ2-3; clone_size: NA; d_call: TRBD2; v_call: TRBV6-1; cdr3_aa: CASSEWVSGVPDTQYF; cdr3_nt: TGTGCCAGCAGTGAATGGGTTAGCGGGGTACCAGATACGCAGTATTTT
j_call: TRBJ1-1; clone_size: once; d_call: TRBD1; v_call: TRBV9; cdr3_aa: CASSGRQGNTEAFF; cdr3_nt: TGTGCCAGCAGCGGGCGACAGGGGAACACTGAAGCTTTCTTT
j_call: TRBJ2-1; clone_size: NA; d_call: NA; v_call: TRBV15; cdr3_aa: CATSSGVPNEQFF; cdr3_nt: TGTGCCACCAGCAGTGGGGTTCCCAATGAGCAGTTCTTC
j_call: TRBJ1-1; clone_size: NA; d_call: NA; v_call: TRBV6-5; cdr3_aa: CASVGLSQGNTEAFF; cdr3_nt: TGTGCCAGCGTGGGGCTGTCCCAGGGAAACACTGAAGCTTTCTTT
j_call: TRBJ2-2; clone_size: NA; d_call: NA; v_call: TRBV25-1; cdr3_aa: CASSASNTGELFF; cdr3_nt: TGTGCCAGCAGTGCGTCGAACACCGGGGAGCTGTTTTTT
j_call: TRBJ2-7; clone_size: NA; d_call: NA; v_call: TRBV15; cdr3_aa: CATSIVDRSYEQYF; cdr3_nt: TGTGCCACCAGCATAGTTGACAGATCCTACGAGCAGTACTTC
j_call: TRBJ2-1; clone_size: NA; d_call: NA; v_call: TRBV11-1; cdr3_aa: CASSLYRGGYNEQFF; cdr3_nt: TGTGCCAGCAGCCTCTACAGGGGGGGGTACAATGAGCAGTTCTTC
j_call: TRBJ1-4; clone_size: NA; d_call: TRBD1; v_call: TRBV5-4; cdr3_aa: CASATGGDGEKLFF; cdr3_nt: TGTGCCAGCGCTACAGGGGGCGACGGTGAAAAACTGTTTTTT
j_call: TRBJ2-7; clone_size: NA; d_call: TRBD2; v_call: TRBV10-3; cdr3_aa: CAISLPATGGDEQYF; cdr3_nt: TGTGCCATCAGCCTCCCGGCGACGGGGGGGGACGAGCAGTACTTC
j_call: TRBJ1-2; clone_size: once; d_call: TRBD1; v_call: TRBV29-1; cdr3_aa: CSAKSTGSKMYGYTF; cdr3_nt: TGCAGCGCCAAATCGACAGGGTCGAAAATGTATGGCTACACCTTC